Detailed here is one T cell receptor beta chain. Authors' methods: Nucleated cell counts were estimated from reference gene primer amplification. The table came from immunoSEQ multiplex PCR; TCRdb's copy has only in-frame clones and leaves some out. From that table come the V and J calls and clone size; the DNA was used to work out D and trimming. The sample lists roughly 300,000 clones; more than 70% were seen once. The record originates from a study of blood T cell repertoires in COVID-19. With 3 bases removed from V and 9 bases from J, the gap between germline ends came to 15 bases. The CDR3 consists of 14 residues. Germline CDR1 LNHDA, CDR2 SQIVND (reference sequence).

Specimen: peripheral blood. The chain couples TRBV19 to TRBJ2-1; TRBD2 might be the D (7 bases). The clonotype originates from a woman in her forties or fifties who had recovered from COVID-19. CDR3 region: CASSIGQGRAEQFF. The CDR3 DNA follows: TGTGCCAGTAGTATCGGGCAGGGGAGGGCTGAGCAGTTCTTC.